This T cell receptor beta chain was identified during a study of cytomegalovirus exposure and HLA in healthy donors. The CDR3 consists of 16 residues. Germline V gene lookup returns CDR1 LNHDA and CDR2 SQIVND (reference sequence). V was cut by 4 bases and J by 5 bases, with 15 bases left in between. This PCR relied on a set of 60 Vbeta primers and 13 Jbeta primers. Sequenced by immunoSEQ multiplex PCR; TCRdb stores in-frame clones only, minus some. This sample has approximately 210,000 clones, with 60% to 85% found just once. Input material: PBMCs. The gene calls are TRBV19 and TRBJ1-6; D is possibly TRBD1 (6 bases). This sequence was found in a girl aged 10-17 years in good health and CMV-seropositive. CDR3 in amino acids: CASSTTYRADNSPLHF. DNA of the CDR3: TGTGCCAGTAGTACAACGTACAGGGCTGATAATTCACCCCTCCACTTT. Full variable domain (remainder filled in from reference TRBV19 and TRBJ1-6): DGGITQSPKYLFRKEGQNVTLSCEQNLNHDAMYWYRQDPGQGLRLIYYSQIVNDFQKGDIAEGYSVSREKKESFPLTVTSAQKNPTAFYLCASSTTYRADNSPLHFGNGTRLTVT.